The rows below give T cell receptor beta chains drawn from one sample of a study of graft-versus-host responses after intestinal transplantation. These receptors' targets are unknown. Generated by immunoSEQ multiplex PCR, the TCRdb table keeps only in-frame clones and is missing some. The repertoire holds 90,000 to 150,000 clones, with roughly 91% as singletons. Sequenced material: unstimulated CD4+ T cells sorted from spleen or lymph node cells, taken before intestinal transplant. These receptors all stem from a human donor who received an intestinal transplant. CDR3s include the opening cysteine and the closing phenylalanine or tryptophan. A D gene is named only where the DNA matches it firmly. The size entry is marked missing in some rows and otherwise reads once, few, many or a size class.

TGTGCCACCAGCGGAGTCCAGCGAGAGACCCAGTACTTC	CATSGVQRETQYF	.	.	TRBV15	TRBJ2-5
TGTGCCAGCTCACCTATTACCTACCTGGGCGGAGCCTACGAGCAGTACTTC	CASSPITYLGGAYEQYF	.	.	TRBV18	TRBJ2-7
TGTGCCAGCTCACTCCAGGGCCCCCCTAACTATGGCTACACCTTC	CASSLQGPPNYGYTF	.	.	TRBV18	TRBJ1-2
TGTGCCAGCAGCTTGGGTCAGGGGAGGAACTATGGCTACACCTTC	CASSLGQGRNYGYTF	.	.	TRBV7-9	TRBJ1-2
TGCGCCAGCAGCCAAGATCTCCCACAGAGCTCTGGAAACACCATATATTTT	CASSQDLPQSSGNTIYF	.	.	TRBV4-1	TRBJ1-3
TGTGCCAGCAGCTTAACTTGGGACGGCGAGCAGTACTTC	CASSLTWDGEQYF	.	.	TRBV7-3	TRBJ2-7
TGTGCCAGCAGCCCCAATAGTTTTACACAAGAGACCCAGTACTTC	CASSPNSFTQETQYF	.	.	TRBV7-6	TRBJ2-5
TGTGCCAGTAGTATCAGGGGGGGGTGGTGGACTGAGCAGTTCTTC	CASSIRGGWWTEQFF	.	.	TRBV19	TRBJ2-1
TGTGCCAGCAGCCAAGCGCCAGAAGAGACCCAGTACTTC	CASSQAPEETQYF	.	.	TRBV4-2	TRBJ2-5
TGTGCCAGCAGCTTCGGGACAGAAGAGACCCAGTACTTC	CASSFGTEETQYF	.	TRBD1	TRBV5-4	TRBJ2-5
TGTGCCAGCAGTTACCCCTCCACGGATACGCAGTATTTT	CASSYPSTDTQYF	.	.	TRBV6-5	TRBJ2-3
TGCGCCAGCGCGACGTCGAGCGGGGGCACAGATACGCAGTATTTT	CASATSSGGTDTQYF	.	TRBD2	TRBV5-1	TRBJ2-3
TGCGCCAGCAGCTTCACAGATACGCAGTATTTT	CASSFTDTQYF	.	.	TRBV5-1	TRBJ2-3
TGTGCCAGCTCACAGGGACAGGGCCGCCATTCCGAGCAGTACTTC	CASSQGQGRHSEQYF	once	TRBD1	TRBV18	TRBJ2-7
TGTGCCTGGAGTCCTACGCGACATTATAGCGGGAGGGCCGCCGACGTCCAGTACTTC	CAWSPTRHYSGRAADVQYF	once	TRBD2	TRBV30	TRBJ2-7
TGCGCCAGCAGCTCATCTAGCGGGAGGACAAATTTCAATGAGCAGTTCTTC	CASSSSSGRTNFNEQFF	once	TRBD2	TRBV5-1	TRBJ2-1